This record looks at one TCR beta chain sequence and its context. Per the authors' pipeline: Estimates of nucleated cell counts were drawn from the amplification of reference gene primers. Clones were sequenced by immunoSEQ multiplex PCR, and TCRdb holds only the in-frame ones, with some missing. V, J and clone size are taken as reported in that table, and D and trimming were inferred from the DNA itself. This table holds under 200,000 clones, approximately 80% found once. The sample comes from a study of blood T cell repertoires in COVID-19. About the research overall: Sample material is recorded as cDNA or gDNA derived from T cells, B-cell-depleted T cells, or PBMCs.

CDR3 size: 16 residues. Germline lookup yields CDR1 SGHTA and CDR2 FQGNSA. V shed 5 bases, J shed 4 bases, and the junction held 6 bases outside the gene matches. The clonotype comes from a woman aged 55 to 70 with acute COVID-19. Input material: PBMCs or T cells enriched from blood (not recorded which). This chain uses TRBV7-2 with TRBJ2-2, with 11 positions matching TRBD2. CDR3: CASSDLAGGGTGELFF. CDR3 coding DNA: TGTGCCAGCAGCGATCTAGCGGGAGGAGGCACCGGGGAGCTGTTTTTT.